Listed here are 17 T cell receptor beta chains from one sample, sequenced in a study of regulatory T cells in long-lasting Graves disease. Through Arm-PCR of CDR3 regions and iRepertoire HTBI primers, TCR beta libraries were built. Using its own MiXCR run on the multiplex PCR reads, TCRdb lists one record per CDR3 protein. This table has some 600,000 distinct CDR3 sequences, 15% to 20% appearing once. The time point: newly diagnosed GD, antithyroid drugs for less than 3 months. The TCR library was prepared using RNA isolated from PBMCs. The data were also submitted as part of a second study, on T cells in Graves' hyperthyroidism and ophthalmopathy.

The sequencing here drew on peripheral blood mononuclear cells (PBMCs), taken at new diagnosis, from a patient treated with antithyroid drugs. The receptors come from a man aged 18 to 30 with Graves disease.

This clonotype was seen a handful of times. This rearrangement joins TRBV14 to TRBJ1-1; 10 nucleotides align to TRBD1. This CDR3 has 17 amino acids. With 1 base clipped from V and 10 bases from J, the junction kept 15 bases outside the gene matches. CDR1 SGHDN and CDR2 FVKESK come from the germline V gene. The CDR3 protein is CASSQAGQGGLASGAFF. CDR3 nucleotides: TGTGCCAGCAGCCAAGCCGGACAGGGGGGTCTTGCAAGCGGAGCTTTCTTT.

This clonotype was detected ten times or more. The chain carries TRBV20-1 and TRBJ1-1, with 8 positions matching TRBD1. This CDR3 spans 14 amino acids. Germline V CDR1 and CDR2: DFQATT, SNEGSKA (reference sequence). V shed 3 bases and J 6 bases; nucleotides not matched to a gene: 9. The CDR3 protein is CSARLQGGESEAFF. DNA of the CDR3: TGCAGTGCTAGGTTACAGGGGGGTGAGTCTGAAGCTTTCTTT.

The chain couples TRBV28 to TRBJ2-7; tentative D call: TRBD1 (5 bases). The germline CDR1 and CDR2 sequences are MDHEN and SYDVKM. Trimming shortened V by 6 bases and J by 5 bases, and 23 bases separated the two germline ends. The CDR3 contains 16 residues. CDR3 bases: TGTGCCAGCAGCACACCACGATCAGGGTTGGGGAACGAGCAGTACTTC. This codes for CASSTPRSGLGNEQYF.

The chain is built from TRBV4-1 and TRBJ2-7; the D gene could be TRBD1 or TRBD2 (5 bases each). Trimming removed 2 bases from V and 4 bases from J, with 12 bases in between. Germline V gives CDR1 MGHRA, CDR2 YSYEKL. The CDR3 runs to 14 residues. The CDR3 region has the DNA TGCGCCAGCAGCCAACGGAGAGAGGGGTACGAGCAGTACTTC. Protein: CASSQRREGYEQYF.

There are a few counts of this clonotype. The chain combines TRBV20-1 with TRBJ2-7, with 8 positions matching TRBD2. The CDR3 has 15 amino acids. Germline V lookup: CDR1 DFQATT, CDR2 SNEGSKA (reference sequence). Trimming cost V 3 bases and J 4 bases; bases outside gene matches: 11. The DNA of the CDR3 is TGCAGTGCTAGCCCCGGGAGGGGGTCTTCTTACGAGCAGTACTTC. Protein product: CSASPGRGSSYEQYF.

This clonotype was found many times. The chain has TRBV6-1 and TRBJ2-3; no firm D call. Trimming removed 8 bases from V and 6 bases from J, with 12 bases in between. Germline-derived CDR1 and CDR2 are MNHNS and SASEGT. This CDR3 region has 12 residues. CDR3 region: CASGRIGDTQYF. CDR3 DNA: TGTGCCAGCGGAAGAATCGGGGATACGCAGTATTTT.

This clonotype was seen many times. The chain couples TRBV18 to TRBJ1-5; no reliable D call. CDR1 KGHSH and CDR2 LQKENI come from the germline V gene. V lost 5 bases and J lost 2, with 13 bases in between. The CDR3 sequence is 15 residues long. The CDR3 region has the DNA TGTGCCAGCTCAGCGCTAGGGCAGGGCAATCAGCCCCAGCATTTT. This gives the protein CASSALGQGNQPQHF.

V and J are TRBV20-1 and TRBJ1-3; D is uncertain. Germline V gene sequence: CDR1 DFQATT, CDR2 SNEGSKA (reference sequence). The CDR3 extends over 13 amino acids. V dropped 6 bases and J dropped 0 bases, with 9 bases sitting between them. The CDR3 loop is CSAERDSGNTIYF. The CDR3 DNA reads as TGCAGTGCAGAGAGGGACTCTGGAAACACCATATATTTT.

The CDR3 sequence is CAIRGDRVGIAGENEQFF. As DNA, the CDR3 is TGTGCCATCAGGGGGGACAGGGTCGGCATAGCGGGAGAGAATGAGCAGTTCTTC. The chain uses TRBV10-3 and TRBJ2-1, with D tentatively TRBD1 or TRBD2 (9 bases each). The CDR3 spans 18 residues. V was cut by 6 bases and J by 7 bases, with 28 bases left in between. The germline gives CDR1 ENHRY, CDR2 SYGVKD.

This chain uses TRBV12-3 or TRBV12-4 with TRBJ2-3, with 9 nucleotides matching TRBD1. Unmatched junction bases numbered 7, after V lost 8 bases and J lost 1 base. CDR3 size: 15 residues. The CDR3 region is CASWIQGAGTDTQYF. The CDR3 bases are TGTGCCAGCTGGATACAGGGGGCGGGCACAGATACGCAGTATTTT.

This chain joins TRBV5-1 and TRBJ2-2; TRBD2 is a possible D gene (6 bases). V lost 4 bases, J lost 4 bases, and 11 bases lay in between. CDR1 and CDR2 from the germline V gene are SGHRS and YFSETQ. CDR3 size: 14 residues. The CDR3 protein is CASSPGTATGELFF. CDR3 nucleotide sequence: TGCGCCAGCAGCCCCGGGACTGCCACCGGGGAGCTGTTTTTT.

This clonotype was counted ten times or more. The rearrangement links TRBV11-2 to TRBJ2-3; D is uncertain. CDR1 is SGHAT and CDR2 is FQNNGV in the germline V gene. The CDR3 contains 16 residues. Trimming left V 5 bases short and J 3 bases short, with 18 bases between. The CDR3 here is CASSDRLRPPTDTQYF. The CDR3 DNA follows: TGTGCCAGCAGCGACCGACTCCGTCCTCCTACAGATACGCAGTATTTT.

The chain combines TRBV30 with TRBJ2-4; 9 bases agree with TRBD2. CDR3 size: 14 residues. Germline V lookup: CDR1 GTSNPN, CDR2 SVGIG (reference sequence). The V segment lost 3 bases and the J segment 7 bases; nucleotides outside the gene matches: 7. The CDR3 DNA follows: TGTGCCTGGAGGCCCGGGACTAGCTTGAACATTCAGTACTTC. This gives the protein CAWRPGTSLNIQYF. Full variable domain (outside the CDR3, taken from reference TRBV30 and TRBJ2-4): SQTIHQWPATLVQPVGSPLSLECTVEGTSNPNLYWYRQAAGRGLQLLFYSVGIGQISSEVPQNLSASRPQDRQFILSSKKLLLSDSGFYLCAWRPGTSLNIQYFGAGTRLSVL.

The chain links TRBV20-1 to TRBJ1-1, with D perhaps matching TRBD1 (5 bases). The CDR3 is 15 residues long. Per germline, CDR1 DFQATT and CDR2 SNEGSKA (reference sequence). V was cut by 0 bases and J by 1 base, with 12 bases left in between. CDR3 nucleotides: TGCAGTGCTAGAGATTATAGAGGGGAGAACACTGAAGCTTTCTTT. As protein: CSARDYRGENTEAFF.

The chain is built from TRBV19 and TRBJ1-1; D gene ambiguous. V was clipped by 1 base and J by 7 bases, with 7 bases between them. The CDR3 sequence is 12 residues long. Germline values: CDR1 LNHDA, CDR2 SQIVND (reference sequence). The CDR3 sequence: CASSIGGSEAFF. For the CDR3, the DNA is TGTGCCAGTAGTATAGGTGGGAGTGAAGCTTTCTTT. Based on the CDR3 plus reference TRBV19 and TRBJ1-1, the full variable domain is DGGITQSPKYLFRKEGQNVTLSCEQNLNHDAMYWYRQDPGQGLRLIYYSQIVNDFQKGDIAEGYSVSREKKESFPLTVTSAQKNPTAFYLCASSIGGSEAFFGQGTRLTVV.

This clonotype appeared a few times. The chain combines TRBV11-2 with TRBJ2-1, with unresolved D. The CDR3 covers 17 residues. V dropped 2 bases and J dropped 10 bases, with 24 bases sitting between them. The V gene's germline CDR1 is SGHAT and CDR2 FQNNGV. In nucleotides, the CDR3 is TGTGCCAGCAGCTTACCCCCTTTTGCGTCCCGGGCGGAGGAGCAGTTCTTC. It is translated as CASSLPPFASRAEEQFF.

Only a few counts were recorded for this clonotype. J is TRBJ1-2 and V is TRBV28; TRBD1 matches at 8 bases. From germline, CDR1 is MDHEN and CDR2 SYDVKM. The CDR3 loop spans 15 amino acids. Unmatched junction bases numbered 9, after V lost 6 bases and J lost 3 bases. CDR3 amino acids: CASRRDRDRYYGYTF. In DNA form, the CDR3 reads TGTGCCAGCAGGCGAGACCGGGACAGGTACTATGGCTACACCTTC.